This T cell receptor (beta chain) stems from a study of cytomegalovirus exposure and HLA in healthy donors. The overall study: A subsequent analysis reported that the 120 validation repertoires were produced on the same platform that had also been used for the roughly 700 first-cohort repertoires. General study results and limits: Rarity held for most TCR sequences, but there were some public TCRs that occurred in many donors. Subsequent analysis revealed that first-cohort TCR clusters tended to co-occur in the 90 to 150 validation repertoires.

Worth noting for this clone: Its matching antigen is unknown.

The table came from immunoSEQ multiplex PCR; TCRdb's copy has only in-frame clones and leaves some out. Of about 43,000 clones listed, around 90% were seen once; the top ten hold 5.6%. The CDR3 loop spans 16 amino acids. The germline V and J ends were trimmed by 0 bases and 0 bases, with 8 bases remaining between them. In germline, CDR1 is MNHNY, CDR2 SVGAGI (reference sequence). The chain employs TRBV6-6 and TRBJ1-4; D unclear. The TCR was taken from a man aged 18 to 30 in good health and CMV-seronegative. The sequenced sample consisted of PBMCs. The CDR3 bases are TGTGCCAGCAGTTACTCGAGGCATACAACTAATGAAAAACTGTTTTTT. It yields the protein CASSYSRHTTNEKLFF.